These 28 T cell receptor beta chains originate from one sample sequenced in a study of T cells in Graves' hyperthyroidism and ophthalmopathy. Using RNA transcripts as the source, TCR beta CDR3 regions were amplified. The TCR CDR3 first-round RT-PCR relied on the HTBI primer set. TCRdb reprocessed the multiplex PCR reads via MiXCR and lists one record per CDR3 protein. The table has under 350,000 distinct CDR3 sequences, around 23% seen once. The material sequenced was blood. The receptors were gathered from a woman between 50 and 59 years old with Graves' hyperthyroidism.

This clonotype was recorded at least ten times. This chain joins TRBV4-1 and TRBJ2-3, with D unresolved. Deletions cut 1 base from V and 8 bases from J, with 7 bases between. The germline CDR1 and CDR2 sequences are MGHRA and YSYEKL. This CDR3 spans 12 amino acids. This chain's CDR3 is CASSQATATQYF. The DNA for the CDR3 is TGCGCCAGCAGCCAAGCGACGGCTACGCAGTATTTT.

This clonotype was seen a handful of times. The chain couples TRBV7-3 to TRBJ2-6; D is possibly TRBD1 or TRBD2 (6 bases each). V dropped 8 bases and J dropped 3 bases, with 14 bases sitting between them. Germline lookup yields CDR1 SGHTA and CDR2 FQGTGA. This CDR3 is 15 amino acids long. CDR3 sequence (DNA): TGTGCCAGCGGGGGCGCGACTAGTGGGGCCAACGTCCTGACTTTC. Translation: CASGGATSGANVLTF.

The chain links TRBV12-3 or TRBV12-4 to TRBJ2-3; TRBD2 matches 7 bases. This CDR3 comprises 16 residues. V lost 1 base, J lost 2 bases, and 6 bases stayed unmatched. CDR3 residues: CASSLGLAGITDTQYF. CDR3 in DNA: TGTGCCAGCAGTTTAGGACTAGCAGGAATCACAGATACGCAGTATTTT.

This clonotype was seen a handful of times. This may be a read error: a much more frequent sequence differs by one nucleotide. The genes are TRBV12-3 or TRBV12-4 and TRBJ2-5; 8 bases map to TRBD1. This CDR3 is built from 14 residues. The CDR3 here is CVSSRDRTRETQYF. CDR3 nucleotide sequence: TGTGTCAGCAGCCGGGACAGGACCAGAGAGACCCAGTACTTC.

The V gene is TRBV20-1, the J gene TRBJ2-7, with D perhaps TRBD2 (6 bases). Germline-derived CDR1 and CDR2 are DFQATT and SNEGSKA (reference sequence). The V and J ends lost 2 bases and 3 bases respectively, with 11 bases between them. The CDR3 length is 13 residues. The CDR3, as DNA: TGCAGTGCTAGAACGGCGGGACTCTACGAGCAGTACTTC. Protein sequence: CSARTAGLYEQYF.

This clonotype occurred many times. The J gene is TRBJ2-3, the V gene TRBV7-9; D is uncertain. Germline assignment: CDR1 SEHNR and CDR2 FQNEAQ (reference sequence). Trimming took 5 bases from V and 0 from J, leaving 12 bases between them. The CDR3 contains 15 residues. In DNA form, the CDR3 reads TGTGCCAGCAGCCCCTCTACCGATAGCACAGATACGCAGTATTTT. Protein: CASSPSTDSTDTQYF.

About this clonotype: It may be a read error: a sequence one base away is much more abundant. The J gene is TRBJ2-7, the V gene TRBV15; D possibly corresponds to TRBD1 (9 bases). Looked up from germline, CDR1 is LNHNV and CDR2 is YYDKDF (reference sequence). CDR3 size: 17 residues. Written as DNA, the CDR3 is TGTGCCACCAGCAGAGCGGGAGGGGGACAGGGACTTCGGGAGCGGTACTTC. Translated, it gives CATSRAGGGQGLRERYF. Using reference TRBV15 and TRBJ2-7 for the parts outside the CDR3, the full variable domain is DAMVIQNPRYQVTQFGKPVTLSCSQTLNHNVMYWYQQKSSQAPKLLFHYYDKDFNNEADTPDNFQSRRPNTSFCFLDIRSPGLGDTAMYLCATSRAGGGQGLRERYFGPGTRLTVT.

This clonotype was observed a few times. V usage is TRBV20-1 and J usage is TRBJ2-3; the D gene is possibly TRBD2 (6 bases). V lost 1 base and J lost 7, with 9 bases in between. The CDR3 is 12 amino acids. The germline gives CDR1 DFQATT, CDR2 SNEGSKA (reference sequence). The CDR3 region has the DNA TGCAGTGCTAGAGGGGGGGTAAATACGCAGTATTTT. Its translation: CSARGGVNTQYF.

This clonotype was counted only a few times. The chain combines TRBV5-1 with TRBJ1-4; D perhaps matches TRBD1 (6 bases). The CDR3 consists of 15 residues. CDR1 is SGHRS, CDR2 YFSETQ, per germline. The V and J ends lost 4 bases and 7 bases respectively, with 17 bases between them. The CDR3 nucleotides are TGCGCCAGCAGCCCGGAAACAGGGATCGTTGAAAAACTGTTTTTT. This codes for CASSPETGIVEKLFF.

There are many counts of this clonotype. The chain carries TRBV20-1 and TRBJ2-2; 12 bases align to TRBD2. Germline CDR1 is DFQATT and CDR2 is SNEGSKA (reference sequence). V gave up 5 bases and J gave up 4 bases; unmatched junction bases: 8. The CDR3 is 16 residues long. For the CDR3, the DNA is TGCAGTGCTCCTCGGACTAGCGGGGTTTTCACCGGGGAGCTGTTTTTT. This sequence encodes CSAPRTSGVFTGELFF.

This clonotype was found many times. The genes are TRBV5-1 and TRBJ1-1; D is ambiguous. The CDR3 sequence is 14 residues long. CDR1 and CDR2 (germline): SGHRS, YFSETQ. V was pared by 3 bases and J by 5 bases, with 14 bases between. In DNA, the CDR3 is TGCGCCAGCAGCTCTAACTCCGGTGGGACTGAAGCTTTCTTT. Translated, it gives CASSSNSGGTEAFF.

The table lists this clonotype with many counts. The gene calls are TRBV10-3 and TRBJ2-2; tentative D call: TRBD1 (6 bases). The ends were cut back, 10 bases at V and 4 bases at J, with 13 bases in the middle. CDR1 is ENHRY and CDR2 is SYGVKD in the germline V gene. The CDR3 contains 13 residues. In DNA, the CDR3 is TGTGCCACTCAGTGGGGGCGCACCGGGGAGCTGTTTTTT. Translated: CATQWGRTGELFF.

In its sample, this clonotype was seen many times. The chain joins TRBV30 to TRBJ1-1; tentatively, D is TRBD1 (5 bases). Trimming shortened V by 2 bases and J by 3 bases, and 16 bases separated the two germline ends. This CDR3 is 15 amino acids long. Per the germline V gene, CDR1 is GTSNPN and CDR2 is SVGIG (reference sequence). The chain's CDR3 is CAWSSWGRRDTEAFF. DNA of the CDR3: TGTGCCTGGAGTAGTTGGGGGAGGAGGGACACTGAAGCTTTCTTT.

J is TRBJ2-5 and V is TRBV5-1; 9 positions agree with TRBD1. With 0 bases clipped from V and 0 bases from J, the junction kept 6 bases outside the gene matches. Germline-derived CDR1 and CDR2 are SGHRS and YFSETQ. This CDR3 has 17 amino acids. CDR3 amino acids: CASSLGGQGWYQETQYF. The CDR3 coding sequence is TGCGCCAGCAGCTTGGGTGGACAGGGGTGGTACCAAGAGACCCAGTACTTC.

The chain links TRBV7-3 to TRBJ2-5, with D unclear. The germline V gene has CDR1 SGHTA and CDR2 FQGTGA. Trimming pared 6 bases from V and 4 bases from J, leaving 12 bases between. The CDR3 sequence is 13 residues long. The chain's CDR3 is CASRAPGSETQYF. The CDR3 nucleotides are TGTGCCAGCAGAGCGCCTGGGTCAGAGACCCAGTACTTC.

This clonotype was seen at least ten times. CDR3 nucleotide sequence: TGTGCCAGCAGCAGAGGGGATGGCTACACCTTC. It is translated as CASSRGDGYTF. This chain uses TRBV27 with TRBJ1-2; weak D call: TRBD1 (5 bases). Germline CDR1 and CDR2: MNHEY and SMNVEV (reference sequence). Trimming shortened V by 6 bases and J by 6 bases, and 8 bases separated the two germline ends. This CDR3 spans 11 amino acids.

This clonotype was picked up a small number of times. The chain links TRBV4-1 to TRBJ2-5; D is tentatively TRBD1 or TRBD2 (5 bases each). V was pared by 0 bases and J by 1 base, with 9 bases between. CDR1 MGHRA and CDR2 YSYEKL come from the germline V gene. This CDR3 has 15 amino acids. The CDR3 nucleotides are TGCGCCAGCAGCCAAGAGGGGGTACCCCAAGAGACCCAGTACTTC. Amino acids: CASSQEGVPQETQYF.

The table lists this clonotype with a few counts. The chain employs TRBV12-3 or TRBV12-4 and TRBJ2-5; 14 positions agree with TRBD2. This CDR3 spans 17 amino acids. V was clipped by 5 bases and J by 2 bases; unmatched bases: 7. This CDR3 reads CASSTRLAGGGQETQYF. Here the CDR3 DNA reads TGTGCCAGCAGTACGAGACTAGCGGGAGGGGGACAAGAGACCCAGTACTTC.

In its sample, this clonotype was seen a few times. The chain combines TRBV27 with TRBJ2-1; D perhaps matches TRBD2 (5 bases). There are 15 residues in the CDR3. V lost 3 bases and J lost 8, with 17 bases in between. CDR1 and CDR2 from the germline V gene are MNHEY and SMNVEV (reference sequence). The CDR3, as DNA: TGTGCCAGCAGTTTCCCTAGCACCCGCAGAGATGAGCAGTTCTTC. Encoded protein: CASSFPSTRRDEQFF.

This clonotype was detected ten times or more. This sequence joins TRBV10-1 and TRBJ2-5, with 7 nucleotides matching TRBD2. V lost 6 bases, J lost 2 bases, and 3 bases stayed unmatched. Germline CDR1 reads WNHNN; CDR2 reads SYGVQD (reference sequence). The CDR3 extends over 13 amino acids. In DNA, the CDR3 is TGCGCCAGCAGCGGACTAGAGCAAGAGACCCAGTACTTC. Its protein product is CASSGLEQETQYF.

This clonotype came up many times. The chain couples TRBV29-1 to TRBJ2-1; D is uncertain. Per germline, CDR1 SQVTM and CDR2 ANQGSEA. The CDR3 runs 12 residues. The ends were cut back, 0 bases at V and 8 bases at J, with 8 bases in the middle. The CDR3 loop is CSVEDVGDEQFF. Here the CDR3 DNA reads TGCAGCGTTGAAGATGTAGGCGATGAGCAGTTCTTC.

This clonotype was counted ten times or more. The V gene is TRBV28, the J gene TRBJ2-7; 9 bases fit TRBD2. V was clipped by 3 bases and J by 3 bases; unmatched bases: 6. The CDR3 is made up of 15 amino acids. Germline CDR1 is MDHEN and CDR2 is SYDVKM. The chain's CDR3 is CASSFSPSGIYEQYF. CDR3 in DNA: TGTGCCAGCAGTTTCTCCCCTAGCGGGATCTACGAGCAGTACTTC.

This clonotype was counted many times. The chain uses TRBV30 and TRBJ2-3; 10 nucleotides align to TRBD2. CDR1 and CDR2 (germline): GTSNPN, SVGIG (reference sequence). V shed 3 bases and J 3 bases; nucleotides not matched to a gene: 3. The CDR3 consists of 14 residues. The CDR3 DNA sequence: TGTGCCTGGAGGCTAGCGGGGGTGACAGATACGCAGTATTTT. Residues: CAWRLAGVTDTQYF.

In its sample, this clonotype was seen many times. The chain combines TRBV20-1 with TRBJ2-5; TRBD2 agrees at 14 bases. The germline CDR1 and CDR2 sequences are DFQATT and SNEGSKA (reference sequence). Trimming cost V 6 bases and J 7 bases; bases outside gene matches: 10. The CDR3 loop spans 15 amino acids. CDR3 DNA sequence: TGCAGTGCGGGGACTAGCGGGAGTCTGAGGGGGACCCAGTACTTC. This encodes CSAGTSGSLRGTQYF.

This clonotype showed up many times. CDR3 sequence (DNA): TGTGCCAGCAGTGGGACAGTGAACACCGGGGAGCTGTTTTTT. This gives the protein CASSGTVNTGELFF. The chain combines TRBV2 with TRBJ2-2, with D possibly TRBD1 on 6 matching bases. The V end lost 4 bases, the J end lost 1 base, and 7 bases lay between the germline ends. Germline CDR1 is SNHLY and CDR2 is FYNNEI. This CDR3 region has 14 residues. Looking up the rest from reference TRBV2 and TRBJ2-2 gives the full variable domain: EPEVTQTPSHQVTQMGQEVILRCVPISNHLYFYWYRQILGQKVEFLVSFYNNEISEKSEIFDDQFSVERPDGSNFTLKIRSTKLEDSAMYFCASSGTVNTGELFFGEGSRLTVL.

This clonotype appeared many times. V and J are TRBV28 and TRBJ2-1, with D possibly being TRBD2 (5 bases). This CDR3 spans 15 amino acids. Deletions cut 3 bases from V and 0 bases from J, with 9 bases between. Germline V gene lookup returns CDR1 MDHEN and CDR2 SYDVKM. The CDR3 reads CASSFAGVSYNEQFF. The CDR3 DNA follows: TGTGCCAGCAGTTTTGCGGGTGTCTCCTACAATGAGCAGTTCTTC. The full variable domain, in which reference TRBV28 and TRBJ2-1 provide the parts outside the CDR3, is DVKVTQSSRYLVKRTGEKVFLECVQDMDHENMFWYRQDPGLGLRLIYFSYDVKMKEKGDIPEGYSVSREKKERFSLILESASTNQTSMYLCASSFAGVSYNEQFFGPGTRLTVL.

This clonotype was recorded a few times. A much larger clone lies one base from this, so it may be a read error. The chain carries TRBV24-1 and TRBJ2-1; tentative D call: TRBD1 (6 bases). The CDR3 length is 17 residues. Per germline, CDR1 KGHDR and CDR2 SFDVKD. The CDR3 nucleotides read TGTGCCACCAGTGATACTTTGACAGGTACCACCTACAATGAGCGGTTCTTC. It encodes CATSDTLTGTTYNERFF.

This clonotype was seen at least ten times. This chain joins TRBV29-1 and TRBJ1-6; 7 nucleotides agree with TRBD1. V gave up 7 bases and J gave up 0 bases; unmatched junction bases: 6. The CDR3 extends over 15 amino acids. The germline V gene has CDR1 SQVTM and CDR2 ANQGSEA. CDR3 DNA: TGCAGCGCCAGGCGGGACAGCTCCTATAATTCACCCCTCCACTTT. Its translation is CSARRDSSYNSPLHF.